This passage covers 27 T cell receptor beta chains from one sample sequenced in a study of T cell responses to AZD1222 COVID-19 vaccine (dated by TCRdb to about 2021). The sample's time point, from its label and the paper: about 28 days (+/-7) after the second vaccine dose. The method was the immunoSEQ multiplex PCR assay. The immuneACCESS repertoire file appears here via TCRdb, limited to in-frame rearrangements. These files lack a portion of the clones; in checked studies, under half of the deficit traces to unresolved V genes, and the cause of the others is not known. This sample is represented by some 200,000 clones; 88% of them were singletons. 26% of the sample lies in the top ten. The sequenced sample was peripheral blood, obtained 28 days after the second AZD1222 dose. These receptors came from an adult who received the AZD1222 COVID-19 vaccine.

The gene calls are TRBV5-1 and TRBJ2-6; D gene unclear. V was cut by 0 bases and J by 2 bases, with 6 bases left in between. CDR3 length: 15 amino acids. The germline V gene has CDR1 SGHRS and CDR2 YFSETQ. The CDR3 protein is CASSLAEAGANVLTF. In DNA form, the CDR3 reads TGCGCCAGCAGCTTGGCCGAAGCTGGGGCCAACGTCCTGACTTTC. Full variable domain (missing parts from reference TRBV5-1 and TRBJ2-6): KAGVTQTPRYLIKTRGQQVTLSCSPISGHRSVSWYQQTPGQGLQFLFEYFSETQRNKGNFPGRFSGRQFSNSRSEMNVSTLELGDSALYLCASSLAEAGANVLTFGAGSRLTVL.

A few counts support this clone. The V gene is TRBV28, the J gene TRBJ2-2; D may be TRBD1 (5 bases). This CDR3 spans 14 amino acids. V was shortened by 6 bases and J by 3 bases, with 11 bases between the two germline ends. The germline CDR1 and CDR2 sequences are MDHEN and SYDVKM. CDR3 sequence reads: CASRTELDTGELFF. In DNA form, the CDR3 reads TGTGCCAGCAGGACAGAGTTGGACACCGGGGAGCTGTTTTTT. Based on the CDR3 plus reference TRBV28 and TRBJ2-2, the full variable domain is DVKVTQSSRYLVKRTGEKVFLECVQDMDHENMFWYRQDPGLGLRLIYFSYDVKMKEKGDIPEGYSVSREKKERFSLILESASTNQTSMYLCASRTELDTGELFFGEGSRLTVL.

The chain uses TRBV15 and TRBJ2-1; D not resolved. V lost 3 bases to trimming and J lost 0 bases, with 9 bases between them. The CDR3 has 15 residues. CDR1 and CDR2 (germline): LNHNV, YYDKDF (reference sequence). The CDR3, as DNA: TGTGCCACCAGCAGCCACATGGTCTCCTACAATGAGCAGTTCTTC. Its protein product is CATSSHMVSYNEQFF.

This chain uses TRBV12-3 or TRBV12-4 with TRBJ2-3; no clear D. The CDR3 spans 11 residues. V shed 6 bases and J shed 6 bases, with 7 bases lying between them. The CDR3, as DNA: TGTGCCAGCAGCCTCCAGGATACGCAGTATTTT. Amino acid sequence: CASSLQDTQYF.

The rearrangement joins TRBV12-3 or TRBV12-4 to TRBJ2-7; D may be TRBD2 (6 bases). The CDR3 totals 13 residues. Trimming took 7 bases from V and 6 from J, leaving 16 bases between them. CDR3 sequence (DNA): TGTGCCAGCACCCTCGGGCTAGCGAGCGAGCAGTACTTC. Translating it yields CASTLGLASEQYF.

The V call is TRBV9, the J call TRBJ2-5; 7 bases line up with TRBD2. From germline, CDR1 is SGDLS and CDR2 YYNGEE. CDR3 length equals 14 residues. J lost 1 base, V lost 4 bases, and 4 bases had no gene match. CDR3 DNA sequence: TGTGCCAGCAGCATCGGGACTATCCAAGAGACCCAGTACTTC. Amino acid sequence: CASSIGTIQETQYF. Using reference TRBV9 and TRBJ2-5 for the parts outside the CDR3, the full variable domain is DSGVTQTPKHLITATGQRVTLRCSPRSGDLSVYWYQQSLDQGLQFLIQYYNGEERAKGNILERFSAQQFPDLHSELNLSSLELGDSALYFCASSIGTIQETQYFGPGTRLLVL.

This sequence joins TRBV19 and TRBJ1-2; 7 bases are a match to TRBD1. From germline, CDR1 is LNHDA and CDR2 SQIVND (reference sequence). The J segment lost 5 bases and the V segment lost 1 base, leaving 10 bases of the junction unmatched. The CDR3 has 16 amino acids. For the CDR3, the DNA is TGTGCCAGTAGTATAGTTGGCACAGGGGCAACTTATGGCTACACCTTC. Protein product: CASSIVGTGATYGYTF.

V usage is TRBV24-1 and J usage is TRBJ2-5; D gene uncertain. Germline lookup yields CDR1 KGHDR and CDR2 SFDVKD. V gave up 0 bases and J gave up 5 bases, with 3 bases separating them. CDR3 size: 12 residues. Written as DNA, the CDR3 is TGTGCCACCAGTGATTTGGTGGAGACCCAGTACTTC. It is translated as CATSDLVETQYF.

The CDR3 sequence: CASNSGQGAYEQFF. CDR3 in DNA: TGCGCCAGTAACTCGGGACAGGGGGCGTATGAGCAGTTCTTC. V gene TRBV5-1 combines with J gene TRBJ2-1, with TRBD1 matching over 12 bases. The J segment lost 8 bases and the V segment lost 8 bases, leaving 8 bases of the junction unmatched. Germline V CDR1 and CDR2: SGHRS, YFSETQ. CDR3 length: 14 amino acids.

CDR3 amino acids: CASSLPSSYNEQFF. DNA for the CDR3: TGTGCCAGCAGCTTGCCTAGCTCCTACAATGAGCAGTTCTTC. The chain combines TRBV5-6 with TRBJ2-1; D remains ambiguous. V was clipped by 1 base and J by 0 bases, with 5 bases between them. The CDR3 runs 14 residues. Germline V gene data show CDR1 as SGHDT and CDR2 as YYEEEE.

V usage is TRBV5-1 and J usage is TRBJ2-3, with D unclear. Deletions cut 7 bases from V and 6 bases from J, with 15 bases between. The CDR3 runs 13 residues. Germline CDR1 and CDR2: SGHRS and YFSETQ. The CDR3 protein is CASYGSMGDTQYF. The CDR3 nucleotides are TGCGCCAGCTACGGCAGCATGGGGGATACGCAGTATTTT.

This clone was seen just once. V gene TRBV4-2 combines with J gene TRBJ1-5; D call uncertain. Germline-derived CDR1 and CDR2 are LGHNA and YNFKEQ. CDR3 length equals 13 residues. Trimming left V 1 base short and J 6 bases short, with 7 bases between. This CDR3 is CASSQGLAQPQHF. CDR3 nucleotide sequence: TGTGCCAGCAGCCAAGGGCTCGCTCAGCCCCAGCATTTT.

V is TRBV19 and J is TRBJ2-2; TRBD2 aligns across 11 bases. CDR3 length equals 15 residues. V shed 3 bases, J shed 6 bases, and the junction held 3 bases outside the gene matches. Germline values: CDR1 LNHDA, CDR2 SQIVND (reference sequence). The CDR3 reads CASSILAGGSGELFF. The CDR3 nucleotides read TGTGCCAGTAGTATCCTAGCGGGAGGCTCCGGGGAGCTGTTTTTT. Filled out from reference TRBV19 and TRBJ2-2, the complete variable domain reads DGGITQSPKYLFRKEGQNVTLSCEQNLNHDAMYWYRQDPGQGLRLIYYSQIVNDFQKGDIAEGYSVSREKKESFPLTVTSAQKNPTAFYLCASSILAGGSGELFFGEGSRLTVL.

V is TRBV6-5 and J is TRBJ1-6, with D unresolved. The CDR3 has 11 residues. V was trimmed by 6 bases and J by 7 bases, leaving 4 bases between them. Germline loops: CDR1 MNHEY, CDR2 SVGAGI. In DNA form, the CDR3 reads TGTGCCAGCAGACAGAATTCACCCCTCCACTTT. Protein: CASRQNSPLHF.

CDR3 bases: TGTGCCAGCAGTCGCGAAAGGTCTAGCGGGAGCGATGAGCAGTTCTTC. Protein: CASSRERSSGSDEQFF. The chain couples TRBV7-2 to TRBJ2-1; 10 bases align to TRBD2. Trimming cost V 6 bases and J 8 bases; bases outside gene matches: 13. The CDR3 has 16 amino acids. Germline V lookup: CDR1 SGHTA, CDR2 FQGNSA.

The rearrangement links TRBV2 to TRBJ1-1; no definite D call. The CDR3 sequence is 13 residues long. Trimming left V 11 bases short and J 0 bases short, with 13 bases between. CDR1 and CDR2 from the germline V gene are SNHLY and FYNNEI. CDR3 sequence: CASHSLLNTEAFF. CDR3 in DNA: TGTGCCTCTCACTCGCTATTGAACACTGAAGCTTTCTTT.

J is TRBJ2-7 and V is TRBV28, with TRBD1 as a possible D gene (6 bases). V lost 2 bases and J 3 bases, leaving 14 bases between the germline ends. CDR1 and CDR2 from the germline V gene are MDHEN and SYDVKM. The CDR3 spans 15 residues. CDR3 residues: CASSLEGVVNYEQYF. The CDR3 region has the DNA TGTGCCAGCAGTTTAGAGGGGGTAGTAAACTACGAGCAGTACTTC.

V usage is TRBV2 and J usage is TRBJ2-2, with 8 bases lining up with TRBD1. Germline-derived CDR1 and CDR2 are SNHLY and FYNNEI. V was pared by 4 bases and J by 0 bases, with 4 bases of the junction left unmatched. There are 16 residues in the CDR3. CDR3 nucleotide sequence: TGTGCCAGCAGTGTGGCGGGACAGGCGAACACCGGGGAGCTGTTTTTT. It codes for CASSVAGQANTGELFF.

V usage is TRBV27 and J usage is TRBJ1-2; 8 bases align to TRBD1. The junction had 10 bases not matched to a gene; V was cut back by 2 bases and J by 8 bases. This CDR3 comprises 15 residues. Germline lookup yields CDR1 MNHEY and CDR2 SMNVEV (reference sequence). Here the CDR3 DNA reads TGTGCCAGCAGTTTACGAGGACAGGGATCTTACGGCTACACCTTC. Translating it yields CASSLRGQGSYGYTF.

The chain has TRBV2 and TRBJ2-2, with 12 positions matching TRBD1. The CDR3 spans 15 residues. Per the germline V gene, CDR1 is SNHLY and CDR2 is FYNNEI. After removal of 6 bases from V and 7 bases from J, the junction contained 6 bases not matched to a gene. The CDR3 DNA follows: TGTGCCAGCAGCGGGACAGGGGGCTCGGGCGGGGAGCTGTTTTTT. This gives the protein CASSGTGGSGGELFF.

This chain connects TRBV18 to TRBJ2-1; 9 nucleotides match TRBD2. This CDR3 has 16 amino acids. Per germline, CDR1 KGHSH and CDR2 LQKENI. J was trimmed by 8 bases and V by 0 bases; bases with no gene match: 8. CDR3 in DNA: TGTGCCAGCTCACCACCTGGGCGGGAGGGCCTGCATGAGCAGTTCTTC. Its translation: CASSPPGREGLHEQFF.

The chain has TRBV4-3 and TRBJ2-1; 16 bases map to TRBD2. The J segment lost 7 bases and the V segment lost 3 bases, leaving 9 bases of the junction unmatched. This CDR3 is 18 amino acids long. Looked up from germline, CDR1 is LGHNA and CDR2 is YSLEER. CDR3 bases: TGCGCCAGCAGCCAGGGGACTAGCGGGAGGGCGGGGGCTAATGAGCAGTTCTTC. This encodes CASSQGTSGRAGANEQFF.

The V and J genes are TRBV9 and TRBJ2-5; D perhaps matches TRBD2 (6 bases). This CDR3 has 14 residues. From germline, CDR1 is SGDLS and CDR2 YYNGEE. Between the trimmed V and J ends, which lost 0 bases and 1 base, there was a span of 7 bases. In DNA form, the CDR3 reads TGTGCCAGCAGCGTAGAGGGACTCCAAGAGACCCAGTACTTC. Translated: CASSVEGLQETQYF.

This CDR3 is CASSFRESYEQYF. CDR3 coding DNA: TGTGCCAGCAGTTTCCGGGAGTCCTACGAGCAGTACTTC. The V gene is TRBV27, the J gene TRBJ2-7; possible D gene TRBD2, 6 bases. The length of the CDR3 is 13 residues. V lost 3 bases and J lost 1, with 7 bases in between. Germline CDR1 is MNHEY and CDR2 is SMNVEV (reference sequence).

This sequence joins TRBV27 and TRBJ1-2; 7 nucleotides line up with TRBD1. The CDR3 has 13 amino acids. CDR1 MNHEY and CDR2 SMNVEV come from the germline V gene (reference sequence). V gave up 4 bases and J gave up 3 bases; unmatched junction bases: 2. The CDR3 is CASSSQGDYGYTF. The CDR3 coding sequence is TGTGCCAGCAGTTCCCAGGGGGACTATGGCTACACCTTC.

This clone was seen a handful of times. The CDR3 DNA follows: TGTGCCTGCCCCAGCGGAGCGGCCGCGGGCACCGGGGAGCTGTTTTTT. Encoded protein: CACPSGAAAGTGELFF. The gene calls are TRBV30 and TRBJ2-2, with D possibly being TRBD2 (5 bases). Trimming took 6 bases from V and 4 from J, leaving 21 bases between them. The germline V gene encodes CDR1 GTSNPN and CDR2 SVGIG (reference sequence). The CDR3 sequence is 16 residues long.

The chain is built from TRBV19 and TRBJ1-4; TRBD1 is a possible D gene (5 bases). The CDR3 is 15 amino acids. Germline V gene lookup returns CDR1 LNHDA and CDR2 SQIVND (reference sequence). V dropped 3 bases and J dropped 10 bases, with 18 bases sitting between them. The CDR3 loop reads CASSIDGTPTGKLFF. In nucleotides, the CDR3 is TGTGCCAGTAGTATCGATGGGACCCCGACTGGAAAACTGTTTTTT.